This T cell receptor beta chain was sequenced during a study of neoadjuvant anti-PD-1 for oral cavity cancer. For the study at large: Patients without progression received a fourth nivolumab dose around day 43, then surgical resection on days 50-56.

The table came from immunoSEQ multiplex PCR; TCRdb's copy has only in-frame clones and leaves some out. The table includes around 34,000 clones, approximately 90% detected once. The patients had HPV-negative, locally advanced oral cavity squamous cell carcinoma. No culture or expansion preceded analysis of these blood cells. With 0 bases removed from V and 4 bases from J, the gap between germline ends came to 7 bases. CDR1 is MNHNS, CDR2 SASEGT, per germline. This CDR3 spans 14 amino acids. V gene TRBV6-1 combines with J gene TRBJ1-5; no definite D call. The receptor comes from a person aged 35-80 years with oral cavity squamous cell carcinoma. The source material was PBMCs, sampled before nivolumab (anti-PD-1) treatment. The CDR3 region has the DNA TGTGCCAGCAGTGAAGCTATGGAGAATCAGCCCCAGCATTTT. Encoded protein: CASSEAMENQPQHF.